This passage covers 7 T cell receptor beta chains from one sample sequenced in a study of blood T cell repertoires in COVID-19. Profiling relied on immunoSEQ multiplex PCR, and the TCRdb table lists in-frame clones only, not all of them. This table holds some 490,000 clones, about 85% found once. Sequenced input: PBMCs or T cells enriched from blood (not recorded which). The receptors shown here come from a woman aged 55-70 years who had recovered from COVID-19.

The CDR3, as DNA: TGTGCCAGCAGCCAAGACCACAGGGGTGGAAACACCATATATTTT. This sequence encodes CASSQDHRGGNTIYF. The J gene is TRBJ1-3, the V gene TRBV3-1 (or the pseudogene TRBV3-2), with 7 positions matching TRBD1. The CDR3 sequence is 15 residues long. Per the germline V gene, CDR1 is LGHDT and CDR2 is YNNKEL (reference sequence). V was clipped by 0 bases and J by 3 bases; unmatched bases: 2.

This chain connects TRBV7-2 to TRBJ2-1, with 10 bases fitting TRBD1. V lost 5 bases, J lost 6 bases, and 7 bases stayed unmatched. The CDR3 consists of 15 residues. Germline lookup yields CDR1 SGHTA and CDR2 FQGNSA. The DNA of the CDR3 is TGTGCCAGCAGCCGGGGACAGGGGTTTTTCAATGAGCAGTTCTTC. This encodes CASSRGQGFFNEQFF.

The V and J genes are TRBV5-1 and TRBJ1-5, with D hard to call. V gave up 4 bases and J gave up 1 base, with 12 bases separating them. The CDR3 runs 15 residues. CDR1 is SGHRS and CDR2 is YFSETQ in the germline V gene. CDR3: CASSPVGESNQPQHF. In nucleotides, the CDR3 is TGCGCCAGCAGCCCTGTCGGGGAGAGCAATCAGCCCCAGCATTTT.

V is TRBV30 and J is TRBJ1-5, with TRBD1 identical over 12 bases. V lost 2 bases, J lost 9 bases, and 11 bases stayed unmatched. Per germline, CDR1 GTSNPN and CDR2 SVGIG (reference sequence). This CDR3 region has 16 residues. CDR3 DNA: TGTGCCTGGAGTTTCCGGGACAGGGGGCGCGAATGGCCCCAGCATTTT. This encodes CAWSFRDRGREWPQHF.

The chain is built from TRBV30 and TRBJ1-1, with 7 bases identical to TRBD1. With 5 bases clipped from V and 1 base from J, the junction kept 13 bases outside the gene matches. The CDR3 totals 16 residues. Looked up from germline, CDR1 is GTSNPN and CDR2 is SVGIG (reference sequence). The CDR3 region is CAWGDRNLAKNTEAFF. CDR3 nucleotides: TGTGCCTGGGGGGACAGAAATTTAGCTAAGAACACTGAAGCTTTCTTT. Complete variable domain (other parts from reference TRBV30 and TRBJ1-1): SQTIHQWPATLVQPVGSPLSLECTVEGTSNPNLYWYRQAAGRGLQLLFYSVGIGQISSEVPQNLSASRPQDRQFILSSKKLLLSDSGFYLCAWGDRNLAKNTEAFFGQGTRLTVV.

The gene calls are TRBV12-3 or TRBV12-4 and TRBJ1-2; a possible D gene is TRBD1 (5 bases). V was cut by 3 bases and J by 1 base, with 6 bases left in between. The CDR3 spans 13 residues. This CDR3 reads CASSFQGNYGYTF. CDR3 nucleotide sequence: TGTGCCAGCAGTTTCCAGGGTAACTATGGCTACACCTTC.

The CDR3 loop is CASSLVAGQQETQYF. The CDR3, as DNA: TGTGCCAGCAGCTTAGTGGCAGGGCAACAAGAGACCCAGTACTTC. This sequence joins TRBV11-2 and TRBJ2-5, with D possibly TRBD1 on 5 matching bases. V lost 1 base, J lost 2 bases, and 11 bases lay in between. Per the germline V gene, CDR1 is SGHAT and CDR2 is FQNNGV. This CDR3 spans 15 amino acids.